This TCR beta chain was identified in a study of cytomegalovirus exposure and HLA in healthy donors. Broader study findings: Sequencing likely produced, as an artifact, a cluster of highly shared sequence variants.

This clone was detected only a few times. Its matching antigen is unknown. Amplification used 60 Vbeta primers and 13 Jbeta primers. TCRdb keeps only in-frame clones here, not all; method: immunoSEQ multiplex PCR. The data hold some 110,000 clones, with approximately 75% observed a single time. This CDR3 is built from 12 residues. Germline V gives CDR1 SGHTS, CDR2 YDEGEE. Trimming pared 4 bases from V and 3 bases from J, leaving 7 bases between. The source is a man between 45 and 60 years old in good health and CMV-seropositive. The sequenced sample consisted of PBMCs. This sequence joins TRBV5-8 and TRBJ1-1, with D unclear. CDR3 loop: CASSLGHTEAFF. DNA for the CDR3: TGTGCCAGCAGCCTCGGTCACACTGAAGCTTTCTTT.